This T cell receptor beta chain was observed in a study of Graves' ophthalmopathy and Graves' hyperthyroidism. Overall study results and limits: Ophthalmopathy cases were distinguished from stable hyperthyroidism by a 13-signature model, reaching over 85% sensitivity and about 81% specificity.

Investigators amplified TCR beta CDR3 regions from RNA transcripts. First-round RT-PCR used HTBI primers; second-round multiplex PCR followed. TCRdb re-derived calls from the multiplex PCR reads in MiXCR, one entry per CDR3 protein. The table has about 590,000 distinct CDR3 sequences, approximately 35% seen once; the top ten hold 4% to 5%. This clonotype was counted many times. Antigen: not known. Uncontrolled infections, pregnancy, lactation or other autoimmune diseases led to patient exclusion. Diagnosis used clinical symptoms, serum thyroxine, TRAb, thyroid ultrasound and orbital computed tomography. V gave up 0 bases and J gave up 2 bases; unmatched junction bases: 5. Germline CDR1 SGHRS, CDR2 YFSETQ. The CDR3 has 15 residues.

This chain links TRBV5-1 with TRBJ2-7; TRBD1 aligns across 7 bases. This TCR was sampled from an adult man with Graves' hyperthyroidism. Sequenced material: peripheral blood or thyroid tissue (not recorded which). In DNA, the CDR3 is TGCGCCAGCAGCTTGGTGGCAGGGGGAACCTACGAGCAGTACTTC. Its protein product is CASSLVAGGTYEQYF.